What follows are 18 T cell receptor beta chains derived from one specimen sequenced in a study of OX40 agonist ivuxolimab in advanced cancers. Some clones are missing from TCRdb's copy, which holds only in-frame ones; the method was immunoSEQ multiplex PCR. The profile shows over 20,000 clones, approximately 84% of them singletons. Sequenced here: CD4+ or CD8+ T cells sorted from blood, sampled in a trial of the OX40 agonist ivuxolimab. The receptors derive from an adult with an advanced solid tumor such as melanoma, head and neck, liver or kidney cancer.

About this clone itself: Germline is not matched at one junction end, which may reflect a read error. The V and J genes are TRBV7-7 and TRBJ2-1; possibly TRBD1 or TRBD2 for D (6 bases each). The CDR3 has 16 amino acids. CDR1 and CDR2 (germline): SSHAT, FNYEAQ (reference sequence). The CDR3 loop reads CASSPFPRGRYNEQFF. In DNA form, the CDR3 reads TGTGCTAGCAGCCCCTTCCCCCGGGGGCGGTACAATGAGCAGTTCTTC.

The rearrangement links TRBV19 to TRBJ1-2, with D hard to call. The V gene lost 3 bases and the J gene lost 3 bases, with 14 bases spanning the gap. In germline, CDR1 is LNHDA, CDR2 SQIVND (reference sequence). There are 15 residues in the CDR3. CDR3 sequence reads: CASSIWLGSDYGYTF. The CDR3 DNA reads TGTGCCAGTAGTATCTGGTTGGGCTCCGACTATGGCTACACCTTC.

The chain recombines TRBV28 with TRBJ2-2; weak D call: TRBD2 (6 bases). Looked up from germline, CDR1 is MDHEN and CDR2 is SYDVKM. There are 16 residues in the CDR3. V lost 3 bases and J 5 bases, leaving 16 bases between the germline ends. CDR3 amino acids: CASSFSVGGVTGELFF. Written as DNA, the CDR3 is TGTGCCAGCAGTTTCAGTGTGGGGGGTGTTACCGGGGAGCTGTTTTTT.

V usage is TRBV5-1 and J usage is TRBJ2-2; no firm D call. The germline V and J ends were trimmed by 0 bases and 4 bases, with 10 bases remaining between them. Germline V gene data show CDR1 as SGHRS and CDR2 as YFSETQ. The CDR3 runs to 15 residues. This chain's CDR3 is CASSLVDWGTGELFF. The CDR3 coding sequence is TGCGCCAGCAGCTTGGTAGACTGGGGCACCGGGGAGCTGTTTTTT.

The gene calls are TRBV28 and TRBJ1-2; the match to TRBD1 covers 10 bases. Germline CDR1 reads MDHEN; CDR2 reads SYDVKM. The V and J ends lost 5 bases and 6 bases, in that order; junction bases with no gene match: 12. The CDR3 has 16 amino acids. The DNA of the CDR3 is TGTGCCAGCAGTCAAACTACCCCCGGGACAGGGGATGGCTACACCTTC. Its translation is CASSQTTPGTGDGYTF.

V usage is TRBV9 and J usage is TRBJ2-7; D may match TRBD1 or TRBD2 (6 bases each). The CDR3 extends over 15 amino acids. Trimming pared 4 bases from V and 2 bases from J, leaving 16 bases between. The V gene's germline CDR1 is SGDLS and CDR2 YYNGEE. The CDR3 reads CASSPGATSPYEQYF. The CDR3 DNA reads TGTGCCAGCAGCCCGGGGGCCACAAGCCCCTACGAGCAGTACTTC.

The DNA for the CDR3 is TGTGCCAGCAGTTCTCTAGCGGGGGACACAGATACGCAGTATTTT. Its translation: CASSSLAGDTDTQYF. The genes are TRBV28 and TRBJ2-3, with TRBD2 matching over 10 bases. V lost 4 bases and J lost 2; bases outside the gene matches: 3. The CDR3 totals 15 residues. Germline values: CDR1 MDHEN, CDR2 SYDVKM. The whole variable domain, remainder taken from reference TRBV28 and TRBJ2-3, is DVKVTQSSRYLVKRTGEKVFLECVQDMDHENMFWYRQDPGLGLRLIYFSYDVKMKEKGDIPEGYSVSREKKERFSLILESASTNQTSMYLCASSSLAGDTDTQYFGPGTRLTVL.

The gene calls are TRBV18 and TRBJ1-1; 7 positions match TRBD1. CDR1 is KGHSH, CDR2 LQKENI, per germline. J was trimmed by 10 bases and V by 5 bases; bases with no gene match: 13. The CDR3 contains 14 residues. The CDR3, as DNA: TGTGCCAGCTCAGCCGAGGGGACAGTCGGGGTAGCTTTCTTT. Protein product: CASSAEGTVGVAFF. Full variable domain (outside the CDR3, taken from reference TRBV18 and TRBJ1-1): NAGVMQNPRHLVRRRGQEARLRCSPMKGHSHVYWYRQLPEEGLKFMVYLQKENIIDESGMPKERFSAEFPKEGPSILRIQQVVRGDSAAYFCASSAEGTVGVAFFGQGTRLTVV.

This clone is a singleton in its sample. The CDR3: CASRGDRDGWSNTEAFF. The DNA for the CDR3 is TGTGCCAGCAGAGGGGACAGGGATGGCTGGTCGAACACTGAAGCTTTCTTT. The chain recombines TRBV2 with TRBJ1-1, with TRBD1 matching over 9 bases. Germline CDR1 and CDR2: SNHLY and FYNNEI. The CDR3 contains 17 residues. V dropped 6 bases and J dropped 1; count of bases not matched to a gene: 12.

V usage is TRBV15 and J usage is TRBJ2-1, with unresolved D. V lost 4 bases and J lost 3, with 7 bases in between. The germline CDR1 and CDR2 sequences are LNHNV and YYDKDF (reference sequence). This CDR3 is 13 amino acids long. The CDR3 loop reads CATSTFSYNEQFF. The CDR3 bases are TGTGCCACCAGCACCTTTAGCTACAATGAGCAGTTCTTC. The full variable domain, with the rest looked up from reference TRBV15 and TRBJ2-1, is DAMVIQNPRYQVTQFGKPVTLSCSQTLNHNVMYWYQQKSSQAPKLLFHYYDKDFNNEADTPDNFQSRRPNTSFCFLDIRSPGLGDTAMYLCATSTFSYNEQFFGPGTRLTVL.

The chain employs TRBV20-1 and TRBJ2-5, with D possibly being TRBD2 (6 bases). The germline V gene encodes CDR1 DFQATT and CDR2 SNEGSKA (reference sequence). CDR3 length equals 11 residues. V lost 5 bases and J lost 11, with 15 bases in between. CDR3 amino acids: CSAYLLATQYF. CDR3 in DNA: TGCAGTGCTTACTTACTAGCAACGCAGTACTTC.

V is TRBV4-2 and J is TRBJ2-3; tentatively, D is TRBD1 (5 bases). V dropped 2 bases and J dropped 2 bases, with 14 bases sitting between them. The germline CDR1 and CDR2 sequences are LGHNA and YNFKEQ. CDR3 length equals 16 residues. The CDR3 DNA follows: TGTGCCAGCAGCCAATCCGACAGCTCCGTCACAGATACGCAGTATTTT. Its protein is CASSQSDSSVTDTQYF.

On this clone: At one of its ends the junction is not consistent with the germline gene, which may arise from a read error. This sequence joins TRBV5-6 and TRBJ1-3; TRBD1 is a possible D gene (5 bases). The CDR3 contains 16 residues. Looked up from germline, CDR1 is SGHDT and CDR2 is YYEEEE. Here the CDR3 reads CAGSLHRWASGNTIYF. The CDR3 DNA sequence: TGTGCCGGCAGCCTTCACAGGTGGGCAAGCGGAAACACCATATATTTT. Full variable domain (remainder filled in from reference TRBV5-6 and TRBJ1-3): DAGVTQSPTHLIKTRGQQVTLRCSPKSGHDTVSWYQQALGQGPQFIFQYYEEEERQRGNFPDRFSGHQFPNYSSELNVNALLLGDSALYLCAGSLHRWASGNTIYFGEGSWLTVV.

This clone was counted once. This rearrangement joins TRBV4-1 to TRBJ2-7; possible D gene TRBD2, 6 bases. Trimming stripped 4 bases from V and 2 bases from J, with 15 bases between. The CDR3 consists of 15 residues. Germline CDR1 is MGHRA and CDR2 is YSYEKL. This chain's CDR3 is CASSPQRARPYEQYF. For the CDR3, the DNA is TGCGCCAGCAGCCCCCAGCGGGCCAGACCCTACGAGCAGTACTTC.

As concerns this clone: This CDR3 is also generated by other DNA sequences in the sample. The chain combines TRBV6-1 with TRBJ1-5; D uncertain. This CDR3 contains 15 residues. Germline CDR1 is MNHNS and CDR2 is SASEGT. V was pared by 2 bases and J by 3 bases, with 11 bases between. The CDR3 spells CASSEYGGSNQPQHF. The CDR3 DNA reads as TGTGCCAGCAGTGAATATGGAGGATCCAATCAGCCCCAGCATTTT.

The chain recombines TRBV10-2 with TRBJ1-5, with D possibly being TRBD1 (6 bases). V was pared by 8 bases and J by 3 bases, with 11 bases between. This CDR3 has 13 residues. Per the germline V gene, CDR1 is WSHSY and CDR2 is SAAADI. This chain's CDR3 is CASGGLFNQPQHF. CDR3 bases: TGCGCCAGCGGGGGCCTCTTCAATCAGCCCCAGCATTTT.

CDR3 bases: TGCGCCAGCAGCCGATGGGAATGCCGGGAGCCCCCTCCGAAGATCCCGGATGAGCAGTACTTC. It codes for CASSRWECREPPPKIPDEQYF. The chain has TRBV23-1 and TRBJ2-7, with a weak D call TRBD2 (6 bases). TRBV23-1 belongs to the ORF category, with a function that is uncertain. The CDR3 has 21 residues. Trimming removed 6 bases from V and 7 bases from J, with 40 bases in between.

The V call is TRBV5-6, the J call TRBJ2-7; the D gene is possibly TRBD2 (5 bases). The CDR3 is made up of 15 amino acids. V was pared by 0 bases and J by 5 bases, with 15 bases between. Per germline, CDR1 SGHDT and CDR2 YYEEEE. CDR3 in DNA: TGTGCCAGCAGCTTGGACGGGGAATTGCTCAACGAGCAGTACTTC. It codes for CASSLDGELLNEQYF. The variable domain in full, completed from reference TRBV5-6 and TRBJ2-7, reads DAGVTQSPTHLIKTRGQQVTLRCSPKSGHDTVSWYQQALGQGPQFIFQYYEEEERQRGNFPDRFSGHQFPNYSSELNVNALLLGDSALYLCASSLDGELLNEQYFGPGTRLTVT.